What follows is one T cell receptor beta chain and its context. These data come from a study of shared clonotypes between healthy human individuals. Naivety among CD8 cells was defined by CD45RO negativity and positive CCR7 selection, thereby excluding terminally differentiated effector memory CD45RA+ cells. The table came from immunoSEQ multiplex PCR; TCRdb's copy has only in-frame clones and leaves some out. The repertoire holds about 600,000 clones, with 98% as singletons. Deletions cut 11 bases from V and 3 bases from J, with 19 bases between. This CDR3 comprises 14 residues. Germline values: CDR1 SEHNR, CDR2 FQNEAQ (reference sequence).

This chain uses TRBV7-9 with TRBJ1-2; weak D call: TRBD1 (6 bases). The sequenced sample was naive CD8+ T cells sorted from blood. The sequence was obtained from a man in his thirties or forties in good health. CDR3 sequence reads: CAGFGGATDYGYTF. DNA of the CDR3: TGTGCCGGATTCGGGGGGGCGACAGACTATGGCTACACCTTC.